This T cell receptor beta chain originates from a study of T cell responses to AZD1222 COVID-19 vaccine. Pooling was applied to second doses at about 4 or about 12 weeks. Profiling relied on immunoSEQ multiplex PCR, and the TCRdb table lists in-frame clones only, not all of them. Of under 90,000 clones in the sample, approximately 83% were seen once. CDR3 length equals 14 residues. CDR1 SGHTA and CDR2 FQGNSA come from the germline V gene. Comments on this clone: The junction differs from germline at one of its ends, possibly a read error.

The sequence was obtained from an adult who received the AZD1222 COVID-19 vaccine. This specimen was peripheral blood, taken 28 days after the second AZD1222 dose. The chain employs TRBV7-2 and TRBJ2-1; the match to TRBD2 covers 9 bases. The CDR3 nucleotides read TGTGCCAGCAGCCAAGCTACTTTTAGCGGGGGCGGGGTCTTC. The encoded protein is CASSQATFSGGGVF.